This T cell receptor (beta chain) derives from a study of PD-L1 blockade in urothelial cancer. Regarding time point: pretreatment peripheral blood. With 3 bases removed from V and 7 bases from J, the gap between germline ends came to 15 bases. The CDR3 length is 13 residues. Germline lookup yields CDR1 GTSNPN and CDR2 SVGIG (reference sequence). The protocol was immunoSEQ multiplex PCR, while the TCRdb copy is restricted to in-frame clones and leaves out a portion. The sample has 85,000 to 90,000 clones; more than 80% are singletons. Sequenced material: PBMCs, taken around atezolizumab (anti-PD-L1) treatment. The rearrangement uses TRBV30 and TRBJ1-2; no definite D call. The TCR sequence derives from a woman older than 75 with urothelial cancer. The CDR3 nucleotides are TGTGCCTGGAGCCGTCCTCCGTCCAGTGGCTACACCTTC. This codes for CAWSRPPSSGYTF.